This entry features one T cell receptor beta chain sequence. Its antigen remains unknown. This entry comes from a study of cytomegalovirus exposure and HLA in healthy donors. Study-wide results and limits: Only CMV serostatus was available as immune exposure information. It was taken for granted in presence/absence analyses that sequencing depth across donors was roughly uniform.

The PCR used 60 Vbeta and 13 Jbeta primers. Original handling: About 11 million of 65 million to 95 million unique TCR beta chains were shared, per a later count. Some clones are missing from TCRdb's copy, which holds only in-frame ones; the method was immunoSEQ multiplex PCR. That table furnishes V, J and clone size, whereas the DNA furnished D and trimming. The profile covers around 280,000 clones, with 70% to 90% appearing a single time and about 2.3% taken by the ten largest. The sequenced material came from PBMCs. This TCR was sampled from a woman in her late teens or twenties in good health and CMV-seronegative.

The CDR3 coding sequence is TGTGCCAGCAGCCCCTTGGACAGTACACCCCTCCACTTT. Protein product: CASSPLDSTPLHF. V usage is TRBV7-8 and J usage is TRBJ1-6, with TRBD1 as a possible D gene (6 bases). V was cut by 5 bases and J by 11 bases, with 13 bases left in between. Germline CDR1 and CDR2: SGHVS and FQNEAQ. The CDR3 covers 13 residues.